This T cell receptor (beta chain) originates from a study of cytomegalovirus exposure and HLA in healthy donors (dated by TCRdb to the late 2010s). For the study in its entirety: An earlier analysis of roughly 570 of the donors reported about 260 Gb of sequence data and around 100 million unique TCR beta sequences obtained from approximately 180 million T cells. The number of donors typed differed by locus, with 629-630 for A, B, C, DRB1 and DQB1, more than 500 for DQA1, nearly 610 for DPA1, and roughly 450 for DPB1. The study was designed to test whether signatures of past pathogen exposure could be identified by cataloging public T cell receptors. Besides the first cohort of 666 subjects, a separate validation cohort made up of about 120 different subjects was used. Using immunosequencing, the study profiled T cell repertoires from some 670 subjects and related those repertoires to cytomegalovirus serostatus. In the later analysis, no new phenotypic data were used to find candidate immune exposures; instead, reliance was placed on TCR beta sequences and their occurrence across donors. Donor age, sex, ethnicity and CMV serostatus were compiled alongside the repertoire data. Around 330 gigabases of sequencing data and around 80 million unique TCR sequences made up an early release that covered about 640 HLA-typed donors. An earlier analysis of around 640 of the donors used high-throughput TCR beta sequencing to judge whether each TCR beta V gene segment behaved as functional or pseudogenic. In a later analysis, previously published TCR beta repertoires from 666 donors were re-analyzed and high-resolution HLA genotyping was added so that TCR occurrence patterns could be studied. A later genetic analysis used genome-wide SNP genotypes for about 65% of the roughly 700 donors, treating that subset as a discovery cohort. Across 300 to 500 genotyped donors of the cohort, an average of roughly 200,000 unique TCR beta nucleotide sequences per donor were sequenced, and around 19% of those sequences were non-productive. Class I and class II HLA loci were covered by the typing at four-digit resolution. Because of strong linkage in the cohort, five DR-DQ haplotypes were treated as single units for association and clustering. Of the roughly 390 genotyped donors, 80% to 90% were placed in the genetic ancestry cluster associated with self-reported Caucasian donors. High-throughput TCR immunosequencing, statistical association of individual TCRs with disease status, and machine learning were combined to predict cytomegalovirus infection status. Every repertoire in the discovery cohort had been generated on one and the same sequencing platform.

Library preparation was by the immunoSEQ multiplex PCR assay. The multiplex PCR relied on a mix of 60 forward primers for TCR Vbeta segments and 13 reverse primers for TCR Jbeta segments. The CDR3 region of rearranged TCR beta genes was amplified from genomic DNA by a multiplex PCR assay. The amplified TCR beta libraries were sequenced on the Illumina HiSeq System as 87-base-pair reads. The authors processed their data as follows. A later analysis tallied around 80 million unique TCR beta chains across the 666 repertoires, and 10 million to 11 million of those chains were shared by two or more donors. Raw reads were error-corrected and collapsed into unique sequences with a nearest-neighbor algorithm that merged closely related sequences to remove PCR and sequencing errors. CDR3 sequences were aligned to IMGT reference sequences to assign V, D and J gene segments. For a sequence to be retained, at least a six-nucleotide match to both a V gene segment and a J gene segment was required. Rearrangements were classified as productive when the CDR3 lacked stop codons and remained in frame with V and J, and all other rearrangements were classified as non-productive. CDR3 was defined by IMGT convention, running from the second conserved V-encoded cysteine to the conserved J-encoded phenylalanine. Sequences without an unambiguous match to a single V gene segment were excluded from the earlier analysis of 450 to 750 of the donors. An earlier analysis of a few hundred of the donors called V segments functional above 56.7% productive rearrangements and segregating when the between-donor standard deviation exceeded 5%. A statistical classification framework was built to diagnose cytomegalovirus status from the catalog of TCR beta chain sequences. In a later analysis, TCR nucleotide sequences were compared against IMGT/GENE-DB human TR gene sequences so that V and J genes could be assigned. Using the TCRdist pipeline, a later analysis assigned CDR3 sequences along with most-parsimonious VDJ recombination scenarios. In a later analysis, every TCR beta chain was defined by the combination of its CDR3 amino acid sequence and its V-gene family, and reads without a unique V-gene family were dropped. A later analysis removed roughly 590 highly shared, low-generation-probability nucleotide sequences to deal with suspected cross-contamination and a sequencing artifact. In a later analysis, a clonal expansion index for each public chain was calculated from normalized within-repertoire ranks of inferred template counts. Generation probabilities in a later analysis came from a VDJ recombination model fitted to out-of-frame rearrangements, and those results were checked against IGoR. In a later analysis, hypergeometric tests were used to score TCR-TCR, TCR-HLA and TCR-CMV co-occurrence, with a repertoire-size bias correction applied to TCR pairs. A later analysis estimated false discovery rates by permuting HLA or CMV assignments 20 times. In a later analysis, co-occurring TCRs were grouped using DBSCAN, with TCRdist sequence similarity added in when clustering inside HLA-allele-positive subsets. Co-occurrence clustering excluded repertoires with fewer than 30,000 or more than 120,000 public chains, plus five with anomalous nucleotide sharing. This is the immuneACCESS table as TCRdb keeps it, with only in-frame sequences that have V and J called. A part of the clones is gone; compared with another copy, unresolved V genes explain less than half, and the rest is unexplained. From that table come the V and J calls and clone size; the DNA was used to work out D and trimming. In this sample's table one finds fewer than 150,000 clones. Just under 2% of the sample belongs to the ten largest clones.

Here is what the overall study found, with its caveats: In a later analysis, some 17,000 TCR beta sequences were associated with specific HLA alleles at a false discovery rate of 0.05. The cohort was sequenced for TCR beta chains only, and without alpha or paired-chain data the features that could be detected were limited. Correlated functional status among segregating V segments might reflect linkage disequilibrium, but an unknown experimental factor could not be ruled out. The earlier analysis of about 600 of the donors excluded seventeen rarely observed V segments, including chromosome 9 orphons, because counts were too low. According to a later analysis, TCR association rates differed among HLA loci, with DRB1 alleles showing the most associated TCRs and HLA-C alleles showing the fewest. The only immune exposure information available for the cohort was CMV serostatus. HLA typing was unavailable for some donors at each locus, so association tests used only the typed subset. Most CMV-associated TCR beta chains appeared to be HLA-restricted in a later analysis, and the HLA associations seemed to be driven largely by CMV exposure. Several of the top co-occurrence clusters appeared to be linked to parvovirus B19, influenza, CMV and Epstein-Barr virus, according to a later analysis. In vitro tests confirmed that a few of the cytomegalovirus-associated TCR beta chains recognize cytomegalovirus antigens. When HLA alleles, especially DR and DQ, strongly co-occurred, TCR associations were difficult to assign to individual alleles. A further reported finding was that TCR beta sequences accurately predicted the HLA-A and HLA-B alleles for most subjects in the first cohort. In a later analysis, HLA-associated TCR beta chains showed more clonal expansion and lower generation probabilities than non-associated chains that were equally common. An earlier analysis of some 560 of the donors showed that most TCR beta V segments appeared in productive rearrangements either about 90% or about 30% of the time, which broadly matched IMGT annotations. A group of highly shared sequence variants was considered likely to be a technical artifact of the sequencing pipeline. In both the original and validation cohorts, the classifier was reported to diagnose cytomegalovirus status with high specificity and sensitivity. A later genetic analysis associated a missense DCLRE1C variant with V-gene and J-gene trimming of TCR beta chains, and an independent cohort replicated the association. Sequencing depth was assumed to be roughly uniform across donors in the presence/absence analyses, though that assumption may not hold. Across donors, most TCR sequences were observed very rarely, whereas some public TCRs were present in many individuals. The authors suggested that the approach could potentially be extended to other disease states and immunological phenotypes. Because the 87-base-pair reads could not distinguish some IMGT-functional V segments, including TRBV6-2 and TRBV6-3, those segments were excluded. The study gave a list of roughly 150 TCR beta chains associated with cytomegalovirus. According to a later genetic analysis, donors in an Asian-associated ancestry cluster had fewer N-insertions in productive TCRs than the roughly 700-donor mean.

The cohort was made up of several hundred healthy bone marrow donors. At the time of sampling, all cohort members were nominally healthy, though unrecorded immune exposures were likely present. The donor was CMV seronegative and belonged to the group of 380 or so seronegative cohort members. A peripheral blood sample was collected from each donor, and TCR beta sequencing was performed on peripheral blood mononuclear cells. Genomic DNA was extracted from the blood cell samples with the Qiagen DNeasy Blood Extraction Kit. In the case of this clone: The specificity of this receptor is unknown.

After removal of 0 bases from V and 15 bases from J, the junction retains 3 bases not matched to a gene. The CDR3 numbers 12 residues from cysteine through phenylalanine. The CDR3 DNA has 36 bases and is translated from base 1. From a lookup of the germline V gene, CDR1 and CDR2 are SGHRS and YFSETQ. The receptor was derived from a woman between 55 and 75 years old in good health and CMV-seronegative. The sequence links TRBV5-1 to TRBJ2-1; a stretch of 10 junction bases matches TRBD1. Specimen: PBMCs. The CDR3 sequence is CASSLGDRGLFF. The sequence in DNA is TGCGCCAGCAGCTTGGGGGACAGGGGTTTGTTCTTC.